The present TCR beta chain was sequenced within a study of T cell repertoires in cytomegalovirus infection. Study at large: Recently identified HLA-C-restricted and well-studied HLA-B-restricted CMV epitopes were used. Public TCR beta signatures were indicative of both CMV infection and a matching HLA type.

MiXCR, run by TCRdb on the reads, gives a single entry per CDR3 protein. The table includes about 830,000 distinct CDR3 sequences, approximately 30% detected once. This clonotype was picked up one time. Its antigen remains unidentified. The receptor comes from a human donor in good health (CMV status not recorded). Some clones in this sample may be carry-over from other donors' samples. The sequenced sample was cultured CD8+ T cells from PBMCs, obtained from culture after CMV antigen stimulation.

The CDR3 loop reads CASDRGGYNEQFF. CDR3 in DNA: TGTGCCAGCGATAGGGGAGGATACAATGAGCAGTTCTTC. V gene TRBV6-2 or TRBV6-3 combines with J gene TRBJ2-1, with D maybe TRBD2 (6 bases). CDR3 size: 13 residues. Trimming left V 8 bases short and J 4 bases short, with 12 bases between. Per germline, CDR1 MNHEY and CDR2 SVGEGT.